The 5 T cell receptor beta chains presented below share a single source sample, sequenced in a study of vaccination and CD4 T cells after COVID-19. The Oncomine TCR Beta short-read assay sequenced DNA from cultured CD4+ T cells. MiXCR, run by TCRdb on the PCR reads, gives a single entry per CDR3 protein. The repertoire holds about 21,000 distinct CDR3 sequences, with around 62% as singletons. Antigen specificity for these receptors is unknown. Treatment reported: roughly ten-day PBMC culture with coronavirus spike peptide pools or control peptides (ViraFEST assay). Sequencing used CD4+ T cells from blood, cultured in vitro, obtained before SARS-CoV-2 vaccination. All receptors derive from a human donor who received a COVID-19 vaccine.

This clonotype was detected a few times. The V call is TRBV7-6, the J call TRBJ2-1, with a tentative D call TRBD1 (6 bases). The V gene's germline CDR1 is SGHVS and CDR2 FNYEAQ. The CDR3 length is 13 residues. V was trimmed by 5 bases and J by 4 bases, leaving 9 bases between them. The CDR3 loop is CASSPTGYNEQFF. In nucleotides, the CDR3 is TGTGCCAGCAGCCCGACAGGATACAATGAGCAGTTCTTC.

With respect to this clonotype: Germline and junction disagree at one end, which may indicate a read error. This chain links TRBV7-8 with TRBJ2-7; D may be TRBD2 (5 bases). CDR1 and CDR2 (germline): SGHVS, FQNEAQ. The CDR3 runs 16 residues. The chain's CDR3 is CASSLADMGFSYEQYF. In DNA form, the CDR3 reads TGTGCCAGCAGCCTAGCCGACATGGGGTTCTCCTACGAGCAGTACTTC.

The chain recombines TRBV6-5 with TRBJ1-1, with D unresolved. Germline V lookup: CDR1 MNHEY, CDR2 SVGAGI. CDR3 size: 14 residues. Trimming removed 2 bases at V and 6 bases at J, with 13 bases between. The CDR3 protein is CASSYEPEHPEAFF. In nucleotides, the CDR3 is TGTGCCAGCAGTTACGAGCCAGAACACCCTGAAGCTTTCTTT.

This clonotype was counted once. The chain carries TRBV21-1 and TRBJ2-7; TRBD1, the D gene given by the table, was not confirmed from the DNA. TRBV21-1 is noted as a pseudogene. CDR3 length: 15 amino acids. CDR3 residues: CASITDETGDYEQYF. The DNA for the CDR3 is TGTGCCAGCATCACTGACGAGACAGGGGATTACGAGCAGTACTTC.

This chain uses TRBV5-6 with TRBJ2-7, with D perhaps matching TRBD1 (7 bases). CDR3 length equals 16 residues. V lost 4 bases to trimming and J lost 0 bases, with 17 bases between them. The germline CDR1 and CDR2 sequences are SGHDT and YYEEEE. CDR3 DNA sequence: TGTGCCAGCAGCACTATTCCAGGGGGGTCCTCCTACGAGCAGTACTTC. This gives the protein CASSTIPGGSSYEQYF. The whole variable domain, remainder taken from reference TRBV5-6 and TRBJ2-7, is DAGVTQSPTHLIKTRGQQVTLRCSPKSGHDTVSWYQQALGQGPQFIFQYYEEEERQRGNFPDRFSGHQFPNYSSELNVNALLLGDSALYLCASSTIPGGSSYEQYFGPGTRLTVT.